What follows are 3 T cell receptor beta chains derived from one specimen sequenced in a study of a mutant IDH1 vaccine in newly diagnosed glioma. These receptors lack a known antigen. Profiling relied on immunoSEQ multiplex PCR, and the TCRdb table lists in-frame clones only, not all of them. The table includes around 61,000 clones, over 80% detected once. Indicated time point: week 5, during vaccination. Doses consisted of 300 ug of mutant IDH1 20-mer peptide each, paired with topical imiquimod. The sample was PBMCs, taken from a glioma patient whose treatment included an IDH1 peptide vaccine. The receptors were sampled from a woman aged 40 to 50 with glioma.

The chain links TRBV29-1 to TRBJ1-5; 7 bases line up with TRBD1. Germline-derived CDR1 and CDR2 are SQVTM and ANQGSEA. With 6 bases clipped from V and 2 bases from J, the junction kept 7 bases outside the gene matches. The CDR3 runs to 14 residues. CDR3 loop: CSVGHRGGNQPQHF. The CDR3 bases are TGCAGCGTCGGTCACAGGGGAGGCAATCAGCCCCAGCATTTT.

The chain recombines TRBV6-5 with TRBJ2-7; TRBD1 aligns across 11 bases. Trimming took 4 bases from V and 3 from J; bases not matched to a gene: 5. There are 15 residues in the CDR3. Germline CDR1 and CDR2: MNHEY and SVGAGI. The CDR3, as DNA: TGTGCCAGCAGTTTCGTCGGGACAGGGGGCTACGAGCAGTACTTC. This translates into CASSFVGTGGYEQYF.

This chain connects TRBV6-5 to TRBJ1-3, with no clear D. V dropped 5 bases and J dropped 2 bases, with 4 bases sitting between them. This CDR3 comprises 12 residues. The germline V gene has CDR1 MNHEY and CDR2 SVGAGI. This CDR3 is CASSGPGNTIYF. In DNA form, the CDR3 reads TGTGCCAGCAGTGGTCCTGGAAACACCATATATTTT.